The 29 T cell receptor beta chains below all came from one sample that was sequenced in a study of cytomegalovirus exposure and HLA in healthy donors. Primers for the PCR totalled 60 Vbeta and 13 Jbeta. Here immunoSEQ multiplex PCR was the method, and the copy in TCRdb shows in-frame clones only, minus some. This sample's clone table lists roughly 55,000 clones. Material: PBMCs. Receptors were obtained from a woman in her fifties or sixties in good health and CMV-seropositive.

V is TRBV30 and J is TRBJ1-5; tentatively, D is TRBD1 (5 bases). This CDR3 comprises 15 residues. CDR1 and CDR2 from the germline V gene are GTSNPN and SVGIG (reference sequence). V lost 3 bases, J lost 1 base, and 13 bases lay in between. This CDR3 reads CAWRGPGASNQPQHF. CDR3 bases: TGTGCCTGGAGGGGGCCGGGAGCCAGCAATCAGCCCCAGCATTTT. The entire variable domain, with the rest obtained from reference TRBV30 and TRBJ1-5, is as follows: SQTIHQWPATLVQPVGSPLSLECTVEGTSNPNLYWYRQAAGRGLQLLFYSVGIGQISSEVPQNLSASRPQDRQFILSSKKLLLSDSGFYLCAWRGPGASNQPQHFGDGTRLSIL.

This rearrangement joins TRBV19 to TRBJ1-5; TRBD1 matches 9 bases. The V segment lost 3 bases and the J segment 6 bases; nucleotides outside the gene matches: 3. The CDR3 is 14 residues long. Germline loops: CDR1 LNHDA, CDR2 SQIVND (reference sequence). Here the CDR3 reads CASSIGTGSQPQHF. The CDR3 bases are TGTGCCAGTAGTATTGGGACAGGGAGTCAGCCCCAGCATTTT.

The V call is TRBV15, the J call TRBJ2-5; TRBD1 aligns across 8 bases. The CDR3 is made up of 14 amino acids. The V gene end was trimmed by 5 bases and the J gene end by 4 bases; junction bases not matched to a gene: 6. CDR1 and CDR2 from the germline V gene are LNHNV and YYDKDF (reference sequence). The CDR3: CATSGPGTGETQYF. Here the CDR3 DNA reads TGTGCCACCAGCGGGCCCGGGACAGGAGAGACCCAGTACTTC.

This chain joins TRBV2 and TRBJ2-7, with 7 bases identical to TRBD2. Per germline, CDR1 SNHLY and CDR2 FYNNEI. CDR3 length: 13 residues. V lost 8 bases and J lost 9; bases outside the gene matches: 13. The CDR3 DNA reads as TGTGCCAGCGCCCGTGAAGCGGGAAATGGGCAGTACTTC. This gives the protein CASAREAGNGQYF.

The rearrangement uses TRBV7-9 and TRBJ1-2; TRBD1 aligns across 10 bases. The V and J ends lost 5 bases and 4 bases, in that order; junction bases with no gene match: 7. The CDR3 consists of 15 residues. Per the germline V gene, CDR1 is SEHNR and CDR2 is FQNEAQ (reference sequence). The chain's CDR3 is CASSIGTGDSYGYTF. CDR3 coding DNA: TGTGCCAGCAGCATTGGGACAGGGGATTCCTATGGCTACACCTTC.

The J gene is TRBJ2-1, the V gene TRBV6-5; tentative D call: TRBD1 (6 bases). This CDR3 has 14 residues. V lost 6 bases and J lost 5, with 14 bases in between. Germline loops: CDR1 MNHEY, CDR2 SVGAGI. The CDR3: CASREGGPNNEQFF. The CDR3 coding sequence is TGTGCCAGCAGGGAAGGGGGACCCAACAATGAGCAGTTCTTC.

This sequence joins TRBV9 and TRBJ2-7; a possible D gene is TRBD2 (5 bases). CDR1 and CDR2 from the germline V gene are SGDLS and YYNGEE. The germline V and J ends were trimmed by 0 bases and 0 bases, with 10 bases remaining between them. The CDR3 length is 15 residues. CDR3: CASSVGERSSYEQYF. The CDR3 DNA follows: TGTGCCAGCAGCGTAGGGGAGCGAAGCTCCTACGAGCAGTACTTC.

The chain employs TRBV9 and TRBJ2-5; 8 bases line up with TRBD2. CDR1 is SGDLS, CDR2 YYNGEE, per germline. The CDR3 length is 17 residues. V shed 3 bases and J 5 bases; nucleotides not matched to a gene: 15. In nucleotides, the CDR3 is TGTGCCAGCAGCGAGGGGGGACTAGGGGGAATTCGGGAGACCCAGTACTTC. It encodes CASSEGGLGGIRETQYF.

The chain carries TRBV6-5 and TRBJ2-1; a weak D match, TRBD1 (7 bases). The CDR3 runs 16 residues. V lost 2 bases and J 3 bases, leaving 14 bases between the germline ends. Germline loops: CDR1 MNHEY, CDR2 SVGAGI. This CDR3 reads CASSYLRQGGYNEQFF. Written as DNA, the CDR3 is TGTGCCAGCAGTTACCTCCGACAGGGAGGCTACAATGAGCAGTTCTTC.

The CDR3 spells CASSLKAGGGDVYGYTF. CDR3 nucleotide sequence: TGTGCCAGCAGCTTGAAGGCGGGTGGAGGGGACGTCTATGGCTACACCTTC. The J gene is TRBJ1-2, the V gene TRBV5-4, with a weak D call TRBD1 (5 bases). V was trimmed by 1 base and J by 4 bases, leaving 20 bases between them. The CDR3 covers 17 residues. Germline V gives CDR1 SGHNT, CDR2 YYREEE (reference sequence).

The V gene is TRBV18, the J gene TRBJ1-6, with 9 bases fitting TRBD1. Germline values: CDR1 KGHSH, CDR2 LQKENI. Germline trimming cut 8 bases from V and 7 bases from J; bases unmatched to any gene: 18. This CDR3 has 18 amino acids. CDR3 sequence reads: CASTRLSETGGRNSPLHF. CDR3 DNA sequence: TGTGCCAGCACTCGGCTTTCGGAAACAGGGGGCAGGAATTCACCCCTCCACTTT.

The chain joins TRBV9 to TRBJ1-2, with 8 bases fitting TRBD1. The ends lost 4 bases at V and 3 bases at J; junction bases unmatched: 5. Germline CDR1 reads SGDLS; CDR2 reads YYNGEE. This CDR3 is built from 14 residues. CDR3 nucleotides: TGTGCCAGCAGCCCTGGGACAGGCTACTATGGCTACACCTTC. This translates into CASSPGTGYYGYTF.

This rearrangement joins TRBV28 to TRBJ2-7; D is unclear. Trimming took off 6 bases at V and 12 bases at J, with 15 bases between the two ends. Germline CDR1 reads MDHEN; CDR2 reads SYDVKM. The CDR3 is 11 amino acids. Written as DNA, the CDR3 is TGTGCCAGCAGCACACAGAGACGCATGTACTTC. Translating gives CASSTQRRMYF.

The chain carries TRBV5-1 and TRBJ1-2; the D gene is possibly TRBD1 (5 bases). The CDR3 spans 15 residues. V shed 4 bases and J shed 0 bases, with 13 bases lying between them. Germline V gene lookup returns CDR1 SGHRS and CDR2 YFSETQ. The CDR3 bases are TGCGCCAGCAGCCCCTGGACACTCGCTAACTATGGCTACACCTTC. Translated: CASSPWTLANYGYTF.

The V call is TRBV5-1, the J call TRBJ2-2, with 8 bases matching TRBD2. Germline trimming cut 4 bases from V and 7 bases from J; bases unmatched to any gene: 9. This CDR3 comprises 15 residues. Germline CDR1 is SGHRS and CDR2 is YFSETQ. CDR3 residues: CASSDAGGHGGELFF. CDR3 nucleotides: TGCGCCAGCAGCGATGCGGGAGGCCATGGCGGGGAGCTGTTTTTT.

A note on this clone: At one boundary the junction diverges from the germline segment, which might be a read error. The V gene is TRBV5-4, the J gene TRBJ2-5, with a weak D call TRBD1 (5 bases). Germline-derived CDR1 and CDR2 are SGHNT and YYREEE (reference sequence). CDR3 size: 14 residues. The CDR3 reads CASSLAGHQGTQYF. Here the CDR3 DNA reads TGTGCCAGCAGCTTGGCCGGACACCAAGGGACCCAGTACTTC.

This rearrangement joins TRBV19 to TRBJ1-2, with 9 nucleotides matching TRBD1. This CDR3 has 17 residues. Germline CDR1 LNHDA, CDR2 SQIVND (reference sequence). The V and J ends lost 4 bases and 8 bases, in that order; junction bases with no gene match: 17. The CDR3 nucleotides read TGTGCCAGTAGTACTCTAACTTCCGGGACAGGGATGTCCGGCTACACCTTC. The encoded protein is CASSTLTSGTGMSGYTF.

The V gene is TRBV6-4, the J gene TRBJ2-1; TRBD2 agrees at 9 bases. The CDR3 is made up of 15 amino acids. V lost 4 bases and J lost 0; bases outside the gene matches: 1. The V gene's germline CDR1 is MRHNA and CDR2 SNTAGT. The CDR3 here is CASSASGTSYNEQFF. CDR3 DNA sequence: TGTGCCAGCAGTGCTAGCGGGACCTCCTACAATGAGCAGTTCTTC.

The gene calls are TRBV7-9 and TRBJ1-2, with D perhaps matching TRBD1 (6 bases). CDR3 length: 14 amino acids. Germline V gives CDR1 SEHNR, CDR2 FQNEAQ (reference sequence). The V end lost 5 bases, the J end lost 6 bases, and 16 bases lay between the germline ends. In DNA form, the CDR3 reads TGTGCCAGCAGCGATTACAGGGAGGGAAATGGCTACACCTTC. Encoded protein: CASSDYREGNGYTF.

This sequence joins TRBV29-1 and TRBJ1-1; D remains ambiguous. This CDR3 spans 12 amino acids. Germline loops: CDR1 SQVTM, CDR2 ANQGSEA. With 6 bases removed from V and 3 bases from J, the gap between germline ends came to 11 bases. The CDR3 is CSVGGVDTEAFF. CDR3 coding DNA: TGCAGCGTGGGCGGGGTGGACACTGAAGCTTTCTTT.

The rearrangement joins TRBV18 to TRBJ2-5, with 7 bases identical to TRBD2. CDR3 length: 14 amino acids. The V and J ends lost 0 bases and 5 bases, in that order; junction bases with no gene match: 3. Germline V gene data show CDR1 as KGHSH and CDR2 as LQKENI. In nucleotides, the CDR3 is TGTGCCAGCTCACCACCGGACGGGAGGGAGACCCAGTACTTC. Protein sequence: CASSPPDGRETQYF.

The gene calls are TRBV6-1 and TRBJ2-1, with 13 positions matching TRBD2. Germline V lookup: CDR1 MNHNS, CDR2 SASEGT. The CDR3 has 18 amino acids. V gave up 4 bases and J gave up 6 bases; unmatched junction bases: 12. For the CDR3, the DNA is TGTGCCAGCAGTGGCCCCGATGGACTAGCGGGAGCAGCCAATGAGCAGTTCTTC. Translated, it gives CASSGPDGLAGAANEQFF.

The gene calls are TRBV19 and TRBJ2-5; 7 bases are a match to TRBD2. The CDR3 has 15 residues. The germline V gene encodes CDR1 LNHDA and CDR2 SQIVND (reference sequence). Trimming took 2 bases from V and 0 from J; bases not matched to a gene: 3. CDR3 bases: TGTGCCAGTAGTATATACGGGGGGAACCAAGAGACCCAGTACTTC. The encoded protein is CASSIYGGNQETQYF.

The CDR3 DNA reads TGCAGCGTACCTGCACGCGGGGTCTCCTACAATGAGCAGTTCTTC. This codes for CSVPARGVSYNEQFF. The rearrangement uses TRBV29-1 and TRBJ2-1; tentatively, D is TRBD2 (6 bases). Trimming removed 6 bases from V and 0 bases from J, with 15 bases in between. The CDR3 runs to 15 residues. Germline V gene lookup returns CDR1 SQVTM and CDR2 ANQGSEA.

V usage is TRBV25-1 and J usage is TRBJ1-2; maybe TRBD1 (6 bases). V was clipped by 4 bases and J by 4 bases, with 16 bases between them. The CDR3 sequence is 15 residues long. Germline-derived CDR1 and CDR2 are MGHDK and SYGVNS. The CDR3 loop reads CASSGAKGGGYGYTF. CDR3 DNA sequence: TGTGCCAGCAGTGGAGCTAAGGGGGGGGGCTATGGCTACACCTTC.

This rearrangement joins TRBV7-9 to TRBJ2-1, with D uncertain. Germline V lookup: CDR1 SEHNR, CDR2 FQNEAQ (reference sequence). The CDR3 has 15 residues. Trimming took 2 bases from V and 5 from J, leaving 13 bases between them. For the CDR3, the DNA is TGTGCCAGCAGCTTAACGTTAGCTCGAGACAATGAGCAGTTCTTC. Protein product: CASSLTLARDNEQFF. Full variable domain (rest looked up from reference TRBV7-9 and TRBJ2-1): DTGVSQNPRHKITKRGQNVTFRCDPISEHNRLYWYRQTLGQGPEFLTYFQNEAQLEKSRLLSDRFSAERPKGSFSTLEIQRTEQGDSAMYLCASSLTLARDNEQFFGPGTRLTVL.

V is TRBV14 and J is TRBJ2-7; 10 bases line up with TRBD2. CDR3 length equals 17 residues. V lost 5 bases and J lost 7; bases outside the gene matches: 17. Per the germline V gene, CDR1 is SGHDN and CDR2 is FVKESK. The CDR3 region is CASSFDRLSGRVEEQYF. The CDR3 nucleotides read TGTGCCAGCAGCTTCGACAGACTGAGCGGGAGGGTGGAAGAGCAGTACTTC.

The chain links TRBV4-3 to TRBJ1-4, with 8 positions matching TRBD1. Germline V lookup: CDR1 LGHNA, CDR2 YSLEER. The V segment lost 0 bases and the J segment 7 bases; nucleotides outside the gene matches: 10. This CDR3 is 17 amino acids long. CDR3 bases: TGCGCCAGCAGCCAAGACTTTAGGCAGGGGGCAGGTGAAAAACTGTTTTTT. Translating it yields CASSQDFRQGAGEKLFF.

The chain combines TRBV7-9 with TRBJ1-1; possibly TRBD1 for D (5 bases). Trimming cost V 3 bases and J 8 bases, with 16 bases left between them. CDR3 length: 14 amino acids. CDR1 is SEHNR and CDR2 is FQNEAQ in the germline V gene (reference sequence). CDR3 sequence (DNA): TGTGCCAGCAGCTTTCCTTTAAGGGGTCCGGAAGCTTTCTTT. Residues: CASSFPLRGPEAFF.